This T cell receptor (beta chain) originates from a study of CD8+CD57+ T cells in acquired aplastic anemia. Study-wide context: Sorted CD4+ and CD8+ cells gave an average of around 3.3 ug of DNA. Researchers reported that healthy donors averaged roughly 10 million reads for CD4+ cells. Study-wide results and caveats: Patients and controls turned out to have roughly 31 CD8+ CDR3 sequences in common.

Trimming at V came to 1 base and at J to 9 bases, leaving 6 bases not matched to a gene. CDR3 length equals 15 residues. Germline loops: CDR1 SGHAT, CDR2 FQNNGV. Comment on this clonotype: Its antigen remains unknown.

CDR3 and TCR beta VDJ profiling relied on genomic DNA as the template. Each CDR3 protein is one row after TCRdb ran MiXCR on the reads. The table records approximately 160,000 distinct CDR3 sequences, 35% to 55% of them present only once. The receptor was isolated from a human donor in good health. The source material was sorted CD4+, CD8+, or CD8+CD57+ T cells (not recorded which) from PBMCs. The chain employs TRBV11-2 and TRBJ2-1; 10 bases agree with TRBD2. The CDR3, as DNA: TGTGCCAGCAGCTTAGTACTAGCGGGATTGGGTGAGCAGTTCTTC. The encoded protein is CASSLVLAGLGEQFF.